This TCR beta chain was profiled in a study of lymphopenia after photon versus proton radiotherapy. Findings and caveats of the study: Only patients who died were analyzed for survival; proton advantage is unproven. Under photons, naive T cells and diversity fell while effector/memory populations rose. A bigger post-nadir fall in TCR diversity correlated inversely with survival time in deceased patients. Oligoclonal CD8+ Temra expansion after nadir drove photon patients' diversity drop.

In its sample, this clone is medium-sized. Its target is unknown. TCRdb keeps only in-frame clones here, not all; method: immunoSEQ multiplex PCR. The sample lists about 65,000 clones; about 87% were seen once. Trimming stripped 0 bases from V and 7 bases from J, with 19 bases between. Germline CDR1 and CDR2: LGHNA and YSLEER. CDR3 length: 17 amino acids. The receptor was isolated from an elderly man with esophageal cancer. Source: peripheral blood, taken from a patient treated with proton-based radiotherapy. The chain has TRBV4-3 and TRBJ1-5; a weak D match, TRBD1 (6 bases). The CDR3 region has the DNA TGCGCCAGCAGCCAAGACCGTGTCCGGGGGGCAAAACAGCCCCAGCATTTT. Amino acids: CASSQDRVRGAKQPQHF.